This paragraph reports one T cell receptor beta chain. These data originate in a study of shared clonotypes between healthy human individuals. TCRdb's table, derived via immunoSEQ multiplex PCR, lists solely in-frame clones and lacks some. Of about 560,000 clones detected, around 78% appear once; the ten largest clones hold around 13%. This sequence originates from a woman aged 40 to 49 in good health. Some clones in this sample may be carry-over from other donors' samples. The sample comprised PBMCs.

CDR3 protein: CASIRDVGNTIYF. The CDR3 bases are TGCGCCAGCATTCGGGACGTCGGAAACACCATATATTTT. The chain recombines TRBV10-2 with TRBJ1-3; a possible D gene is TRBD1 (5 bases). The CDR3 runs to 13 residues. V gave up 7 bases and J gave up 4 bases, with 11 bases separating them. CDR1 and CDR2 from the germline V gene are WSHSY and SAAADI.